Listed here is a single T cell receptor (beta chain). The antigen is not known. TCRdb keeps only in-frame clones here, not all; method: immunoSEQ multiplex PCR. This sample has 35,000 to 50,000 clones, with 88% found just once. The data were obtained in a study of T cell responses to AZD1222 COVID-19 vaccine. Study-level findings and limits: CD4 TCRs associated with vaccination spanned spike, dominating at 160-218 and 743-854.

Sample: peripheral blood, taken 28 days after the second AZD1222 dose. The sequence was collected from an adult who received the AZD1222 COVID-19 vaccine.

The CDR3 sequence is CATSRDRTGAMPQHF. The CDR3 region has the DNA TGTGCCACCAGCAGGGATAGAACAGGGGCCATGCCCCAGCATTTT. The chain uses TRBV15 and TRBJ1-5; 7 nucleotides align to TRBD1. Germline V lookup: CDR1 LNHNV, CDR2 YYDKDF (reference sequence). V lost 3 bases to trimming and J lost 9 bases; unmatched junction nucleotides: 11. The CDR3 is 15 residues long.